This entry lists 19 T cell receptor beta chains sequenced from one sample in a study of shared T cell receptors in the human thymus (dated by TCRdb to about 2021). Library method: the immunoSEQ multiplex PCR assay. TCRdb carries this immuneACCESS record with in-frame sequences only. Its versions omit some clonotypes, under half of them owing to an unresolved V gene in the studies checked, with the rest unexplained. This sample comprises more than 300,000 clones, just under 95% of them detected only once. The ten largest clones represent approximately 0.02% of the sample. What was sequenced was thymocytes. The origin of the receptors is a human donor.

The rearrangement joins TRBV14 to TRBJ1-5, with 8 bases that match TRBD1. The V gene's germline CDR1 is SGHDN and CDR2 FVKESK. The CDR3 has 15 residues. Unmatched junction bases numbered 7, after V lost 9 bases and J lost 0 bases. CDR3 in amino acids: CARGTGPISNQPQHF. CDR3 in DNA: TGTGCCAGGGGGACAGGCCCAATTAGCAATCAGCCCCAGCATTTT.

The CDR3 region is CASKWTNYGYTF. CDR3 in DNA: TGTGCCAGCAAGTGGACCAACTATGGCTACACCTTC. The rearrangement links TRBV5-8 to TRBJ1-2; no clear D. The germline V gene encodes CDR1 SGHTS and CDR2 YDEGEE. The CDR3 has 12 residues. V shed 6 bases and J shed 2 bases, with 8 bases lying between them.

The chain has TRBV18 and TRBJ2-6, with TRBD1 matching over 11 bases. CDR3 length: 19 amino acids. V trimming: 0 bases; J trimming: 4 bases; junction bases outside the gene matches: 8. CDR1 and CDR2 from the germline V gene are KGHSH and LQKENI. The CDR3 coding sequence is TGTGCCAGCTCACCACCACGCTGGGACAGGGGGGCGGGGGCCAACGTCCTGACTTTC. Its protein product is CASSPPRWDRGAGANVLTF.

This chain joins TRBV5-6 and TRBJ2-1; perhaps D is TRBD1 or TRBD2 (5 bases each). V lost 5 bases and J 4 bases, leaving 19 bases between the germline ends. The CDR3 consists of 16 residues. The V gene's germline CDR1 is SGHDT and CDR2 YYEEEE. In nucleotides, the CDR3 is TGTGCCAGCAGTTCCCTCAATGGGGGAGCGTACAATGAGCAGTTCTTC. It specifies CASSSLNGGAYNEQFF.

The chain couples TRBV5-1 to TRBJ2-5; D is tentatively TRBD1 or TRBD2 (6 bases each). This CDR3 is 15 amino acids long. The V end was cut by 2 bases, the J end by 2 bases, with 13 bases between. CDR1 is SGHRS, CDR2 YFSETQ, per germline. In DNA, the CDR3 is TGCGCCAGCAGCTTCGGGGGCGGCGGGCAAGAGACCCAGTACTTC. Its translation is CASSFGGGGQETQYF.

The genes are TRBV11-3 and TRBJ2-5; 13 bases map to TRBD2. Trimming at V came to 5 bases and at J to 5 bases, leaving 14 bases not matched to a gene. The CDR3 runs to 18 residues. Germline V gene sequence: CDR1 SGHNT, CDR2 YENEEA. CDR3: CASSPTGGLAGVPETQYF. The CDR3 DNA follows: TGTGCCAGCAGCCCCACTGGAGGACTAGCGGGAGTTCCTGAGACCCAGTACTTC.

V gene TRBV7-2 combines with J gene TRBJ1-5; D is unclear. Trimming took off 3 bases at V and 0 bases at J, with 21 bases between the two ends. The CDR3 spans 19 residues. The germline CDR1 and CDR2 sequences are SGHTA and FQGNSA. CDR3 region: CASSFVWSRTDDSNQPQHF. In DNA form, the CDR3 reads TGTGCCAGCAGCTTCGTTTGGTCCCGGACGGATGATAGCAATCAGCCCCAGCATTTT.

The J gene is TRBJ2-7, the V gene TRBV2, with a tentative D call TRBD2 (6 bases). CDR3 size: 14 residues. Germline CDR1 and CDR2: SNHLY and FYNNEI. Trimming pared 5 bases from V and 4 bases from J, leaving 15 bases between. CDR3 amino acids: CASSPSRDFYEQYF. CDR3 sequence (DNA): TGTGCCAGCAGTCCGTCCCGGGACTTTTACGAGCAGTACTTC.

The CDR3 coding sequence is TGTGCCAGCAGCTTTGGAGGGTCCTACGAGCAGTACTTC. It codes for CASSFGGSYEQYF. The chain links TRBV11-2 to TRBJ2-7; D might be TRBD2 (6 bases). CDR3 length: 13 amino acids. The V gene's germline CDR1 is SGHAT and CDR2 FQNNGV. The germline V and J ends were trimmed by 3 bases and 1 base, with 7 bases remaining between them.

The genes are TRBV28 and TRBJ2-3, with D hard to call. The CDR3 contains 12 residues. Germline-derived CDR1 and CDR2 are MDHEN and SYDVKM. The V gene lost 1 base and the J gene lost 14 bases, with 13 bases spanning the gap. Here the CDR3 DNA reads TGTGCCAGCAGTTTATCACCAGGTTGGGTGTATTTT. This gives the protein CASSLSPGWVYF.

This clone was seen a handful of times. The chain joins TRBV5-1 to TRBJ2-7, with 10 bases that match TRBD1. The germline V gene encodes CDR1 SGHRS and CDR2 YFSETQ. The ends lost 3 bases at V and 7 bases at J; junction bases unmatched: 10. This CDR3 spans 15 amino acids. CDR3 amino acids: CASSWRTGGLVEQYF. The CDR3, as DNA: TGCGCCAGCAGCTGGAGGACAGGGGGTTTAGTGGAGCAGTACTTC.

The chain has TRBV30 and TRBJ2-1; D may match TRBD1 or TRBD2 (5 bases each). Germline V gene data show CDR1 as GTSNPN and CDR2 as SVGIG (reference sequence). This CDR3 contains 15 residues. Trimming pared 0 bases from V and 12 bases from J, leaving 21 bases between. The CDR3 is CAWSVTGTTKSRQFF. In DNA, the CDR3 is TGTGCCTGGAGTGTTACGGGGACCACGAAGAGTAGGCAGTTCTTC.

The rearrangement links TRBV7-2 to TRBJ2-3; 9 bases fit TRBD1. This CDR3 has 15 residues. Trimming at V came to 5 bases and at J to 5 bases, leaving 8 bases not matched to a gene. The germline V gene has CDR1 SGHTA and CDR2 FQGNSA. CDR3 nucleotide sequence: TGTGCCAGCAGCCAGCCTGACAGGGGGAAAGATACGCAGTATTTT. Translating gives CASSQPDRGKDTQYF.

This chain joins TRBV5-6 and TRBJ1-2; 10 nucleotides align to TRBD1. From germline, CDR1 is SGHDT and CDR2 YYEEEE. There are 14 residues in the CDR3. Losses at the gene ends were 4 bases for V and 8 bases for J; bases not matched to a gene: 8. The CDR3 reads CASSPGTGVWGYTF. DNA for the CDR3: TGTGCCAGCAGCCCCGGGACAGGGGTGTGGGGCTACACCTTC.

DNA for the CDR3: TGCGCCAGCAGCCCCCTGACAGGGCCGGACACTGAAGCTTTCTTT. Translation: CASSPLTGPDTEAFF. The chain has TRBV4-3 and TRBJ1-1; 7 bases agree with TRBD1. The junction had 8 bases not matched to a gene; V was cut back by 4 bases and J by 3 bases. The CDR3 is 15 amino acids. Germline V lookup: CDR1 LGHNA, CDR2 YSLEER.

This chain links TRBV27 with TRBJ2-3; D gene uncertain. Germline V CDR1 and CDR2: MNHEY, SMNVEV (reference sequence). CDR3 size: 14 residues. The germline V and J ends were trimmed by 4 bases and 0 bases, with 8 bases remaining between them. CDR3 sequence: CASSSGPSTDTQYF. CDR3 nucleotides: TGTGCCAGCAGTTCGGGCCCAAGCACAGATACGCAGTATTTT.

The V call is TRBV19, the J call TRBJ1-5, with D possibly TRBD1 on 5 matching bases. Germline V lookup: CDR1 LNHDA, CDR2 SQIVND (reference sequence). The CDR3 runs 15 residues. Between the trimmed V and J ends, which lost 3 bases and 5 bases, there was a span of 14 bases. CDR3 loop: CASSIGGKVDQPQHF. In nucleotides, the CDR3 is TGTGCCAGTAGTATTGGGGGGAAGGTAGATCAGCCCCAGCATTTT.

The genes are TRBV28 and TRBJ1-1; weak D call: TRBD1 (5 bases). The CDR3 spans 16 residues. Trimming stripped 1 base from V and 1 base from J, with 13 bases between. CDR1 and CDR2 (germline): MDHEN, SYDVKM. This CDR3 reads CASSLLGWGTNTEAFF. The CDR3 bases are TGTGCCAGCAGTTTATTAGGTTGGGGGACGAACACTGAAGCTTTCTTT.

The rearrangement uses TRBV29-1 and TRBJ2-5, with TRBD2 identical over 8 bases. The germline CDR1 and CDR2 sequences are SQVTM and ANQGSEA. The CDR3 runs to 12 residues. J was trimmed by 5 bases and V by 7 bases; bases with no gene match: 6. The CDR3 DNA reads as TGCAGCGCCGACCCTAGCGGGGAGACCCAGTACTTC. It translates to CSADPSGETQYF.